A selection of T cell receptor beta chains follows, all from one sample in a study of cytomegalovirus exposure and HLA in healthy donors. Generated by immunoSEQ multiplex PCR, the TCRdb table keeps only in-frame clones and is missing some. Of around 110,000 clones listed, roughly four fifths were seen once; the top ten hold roughly 3.4%. The sample comprised PBMCs. The receptor source for this set is a man in his sixties in good health and CMV-seronegative. CDR3s include the opening cysteine and the closing phenylalanine or tryptophan. The D gene is left open where the match is weak. Clone size is stated in some rows and not others, as once, few, many or a class when expanded.

TGCGCCAGCAGCCAAAGCACCACACAGGGTTCACCCCTCCACTTT,CASSQSTTQGSPLHF,TRBJ1-6,-,-,TRBV4-3
TGTGCCAGCAGCTTGCTAGCGGCCGCGTACAATGAGCAGTTCTTC,CASSLLAAAYNEQFF,TRBJ2-1,once,TRBD2,TRBV7-2
TGTGCCAGCAGCTTAGCGATCAGCGGCACCGGGGAGCTGTTTTTT,CASSLAISGTGELFF,TRBJ2-2,-,-,TRBV7-8
TGTGCCAGCAGCTTAGACAGAGCCGCCCCGCGCTACACCTTC,CASSLDRAAPRYTF,TRBJ1-2,-,-,TRBV7-2
TGCAGTTCGCAGAAGAATGAGCAGTTCTTC,CSSQKNEQFF,TRBJ2-1,-,-,TRBV20-1
TGTGCCAGCAGCCTCCAGGGGGTCTACTATGGCTACACCTTC,CASSLQGVYYGYTF,TRBJ1-2,-,TRBD1,TRBV14
TGTGCCAGCAGCTTCCACCGGACAGGGGGCAAAAAACTCGGAAACACCATATATTTT,CASSFHRTGGKKLGNTIYF,TRBJ1-3,once,TRBD1,TRBV11-3
TGTGCCAGCAGCGTGTACAGGGTAGGCACTGAAGCTTTCTTT,CASSVYRVGTEAFF,TRBJ1-1,-,-,TRBV7-9
TGCAGTGCTAGCCCGGGCAACGTCCTGACTTTC,CSASPGNVLTF,TRBJ2-6,once,-,TRBV20-1
TGCGCCAGCAGCCAAGACTACAGGTCGTTATGGTCGACCTACTATGGCTACACCTTC,CASSQDYRSLWSTYYGYTF,TRBJ1-2,-,-,TRBV4-3
TGTGCCAGCAGCTTACTTTCCGTAAACACTGAAGCTTTCTTT,CASSLLSVNTEAFF,TRBJ1-1,once,-,TRBV7-2
TGTGCCAGCAGCCAAGACCCCTCACAGGGAGGCTACACCTTC,CASSQDPSQGGYTF,TRBJ1-2,-,-,TRBV4-2
TGTGCCAGCAGTGTGGACAACCCTGCCGGGGAGCTGTTTTTT,CASSVDNPAGELFF,TRBJ2-2,few,-,TRBV2
TGTGCCAGCAGTGACACTAGCGGGGGGGCAGGTGAGCAGTTCTTC,CASSDTSGGAGEQFF,TRBJ2-1,-,TRBD2,TRBV6-4